Listed below are T cell receptor beta chains from one sample, sequenced in a study of Graves' ophthalmopathy and Graves' hyperthyroidism. TCRdb re-derived calls from the multiplex PCR reads in MiXCR, one entry per CDR3 protein. The table shows about 620,000 distinct CDR3 sequences, with 22% occurring only once. Source material: peripheral blood. The receptors originated from a woman aged 18-30 years with stable Graves' hyperthyroidism. Some clones in this sample may be carry-over from other donors' samples. Both conserved end residues are part of each CDR3. Fields, in order: V gene, J gene, D gene, clone size, CDR3 protein, CDR3 DNA. D genes are given only for firm matches. Clone size, where shown, is once, few, many, or a class for clones that have expanded.

>TRBV5-1|TRBJ2-5|NA|many
CASSLASARETQYF
TGCGCCAGCAGCTTGGCTAGCGCGCGGGAGACCCAGTACTTC
>TRBV2|TRBJ2-6|NA|NA
CASVPLGLSSGANVLTF
TGTGCCAGCGTGCCGTTGGGGTTGAGCTCTGGGGCCAACGTCCTGACTTTC
>TRBV20-1|TRBJ1-2|NA|many
CSAPGVGGYTF
TGCAGTGCTCCAGGGGTGGGTGGCTACACCTTC
>TRBV10-3|TRBJ2-7|TRBD2|many
CASQREPNWGYEQYF
TGTGCCAGTCAGCGGGAGCCGAACTGGGGGTACGAGCAGTACTTC
>TRBV20-1|TRBJ1-2|NA|many
CSASSRIYGYTF
TGCAGTGCTAGTTCAAGGATCTATGGCTACACCTTC
>TRBV7-3|TRBJ1-5|TRBD1|few
CASRGQQDQPQHF
TGTGCCAGCAGGGGACAGCAAGATCAGCCCCAGCATTTT
>TRBV12-3/TRBV12-4|TRBJ1-5|NA|many
CASSLRATGDQPQHF
TGTGCCAGCAGTTTAAGAGCGACCGGGGATCAGCCCCAGCATTTT
>TRBV6-2/TRBV6-3|TRBJ1-2|NA|many
CASSYSSRTVEANYGYTF
TGTGCCAGCAGTTACTCATCCCGGACGGTCGAAGCTAACTATGGCTACACCTTC
>TRBV19|TRBJ1-5|NA|NA
CASSPGTVGNQPQHF
TGTGCCAGTAGTCCTGGTACGGTCGGCAATCAGCCCCAGCATTTT
>TRBV6-2/TRBV6-3|TRBJ1-5|NA|NA
CASTTPGRGASNQPQHF
TGTGCCAGCACCACACCCGGACGGGGCGCGAGCAATCAGCCCCAGCATTTT
>TRBV12-3/TRBV12-4|TRBJ2-7|NA|NA
CASSSGREGEQYF
TGTGCCAGCAGTTCAGGCAGGGAAGGCGAGCAGTACTTC
>TRBV6-2/TRBV6-3|TRBJ1-2|TRBD1|many
CASSSPDRDPINYGYTF
TGTGCCAGCAGTTCCCCCGACAGGGACCCGATTAACTATGGCTACACCTTC
>TRBV30|TRBJ1-1|NA|many
CAWSGSGAEAFF
TGTGCCTGGAGTGGTTCGGGCGCTGAAGCTTTCTTT